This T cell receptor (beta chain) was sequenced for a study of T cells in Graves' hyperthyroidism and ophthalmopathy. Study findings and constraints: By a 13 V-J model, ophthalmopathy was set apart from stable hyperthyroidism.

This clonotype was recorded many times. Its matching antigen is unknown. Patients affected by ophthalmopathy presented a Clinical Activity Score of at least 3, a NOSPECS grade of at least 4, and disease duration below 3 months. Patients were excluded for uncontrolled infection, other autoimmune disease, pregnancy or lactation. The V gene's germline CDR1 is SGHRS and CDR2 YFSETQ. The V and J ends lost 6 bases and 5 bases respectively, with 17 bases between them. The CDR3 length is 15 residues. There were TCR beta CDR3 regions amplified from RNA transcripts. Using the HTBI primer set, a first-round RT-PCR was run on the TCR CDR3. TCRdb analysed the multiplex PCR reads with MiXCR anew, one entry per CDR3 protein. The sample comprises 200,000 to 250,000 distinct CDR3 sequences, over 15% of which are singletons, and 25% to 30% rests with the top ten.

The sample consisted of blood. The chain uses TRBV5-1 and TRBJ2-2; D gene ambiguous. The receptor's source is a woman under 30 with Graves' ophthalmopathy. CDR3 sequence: CASTTASSQTGELFF. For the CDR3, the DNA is TGCGCCAGCACCACTGCTTCCTCACAGACCGGGGAGCTGTTTTTT. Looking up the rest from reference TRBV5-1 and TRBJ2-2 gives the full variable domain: KAGVTQTPRYLIKTRGQQVTLSCSPISGHRSVSWYQQTPGQGLQFLFEYFSETQRNKGNFPGRFSGRQFSNSRSEMNVSTLELGDSALYLCASTTASSQTGELFFGEGSRLTVL.